The 22 T cell receptor beta chains below come from one sample, sequenced in a study of blood T cell repertoires in COVID-19. Data came from immunoSEQ multiplex PCR; TCRdb stores just in-frame clones and leaves some out. The data contain roughly 160,000 clones, approximately 84% of them singletons. The sequenced sample consisted of PBMCs or T cells enriched from blood (not recorded which). Every receptor here comes from a man aged 50-60 years who had recovered from COVID-19.

The chain is built from TRBV11-2 and TRBJ2-7; D possibly corresponds to TRBD1 (5 bases). Trimming removed 7 bases from V and 2 bases from J, with 15 bases in between. Per germline, CDR1 SGHAT and CDR2 FQNNGV. The CDR3 contains 14 residues. The CDR3 nucleotides are TGTGCCAGCACTAGATTCCTGGGGCCCTACGAGCAGTACTTC. It yields the protein CASTRFLGPYEQYF.

This clone was counted a single time. V and J are TRBV4-3 and TRBJ1-4, with D perhaps TRBD1 (5 bases). The CDR3 contains 16 residues. The V end lost 2 bases, the J end lost 5 bases, and 15 bases lay between the germline ends. The germline V gene has CDR1 LGHNA and CDR2 YSLEER. CDR3 residues: CASSQQGPGRNEKLFF. Here the CDR3 DNA reads TGCGCCAGCAGCCAACAGGGACCGGGGAGGAATGAAAAACTGTTTTTT.

V and J are TRBV2 and TRBJ1-5; D is ambiguous. Germline CDR1 reads SNHLY; CDR2 reads FYNNEI. The CDR3 loop spans 14 amino acids. Trimming removed 7 bases from V and 0 bases from J, with 10 bases in between. CDR3 in amino acids: CASKEGSSNQPQHF. The CDR3, as DNA: TGTGCCAGCAAGGAGGGTAGTAGCAATCAGCCCCAGCATTTT. Looking up the rest from reference TRBV2 and TRBJ1-5 gives the full variable domain: EPEVTQTPSHQVTQMGQEVILRCVPISNHLYFYWYRQILGQKVEFLVSFYNNEISEKSEIFDDQFSVERPDGSNFTLKIRSTKLEDSAMYFCASKEGSSNQPQHFGDGTRLSIL.

The CDR3 sequence: CASSTSGGGLNEQYF. CDR3 sequence (DNA): TGTGCCAGCAGCACAAGCGGGGGGGGCCTCAACGAGCAGTACTTC. This rearrangement joins TRBV6-5 to TRBJ2-7, with TRBD2 matching 10 bases. There are 15 residues in the CDR3. Per the germline V gene, CDR1 is MNHEY and CDR2 is SVGAGI. V shed 6 bases and J 5 bases; nucleotides not matched to a gene: 10.

This rearrangement joins TRBV30 to TRBJ1-2, with 8 bases fitting TRBD1. The length of the CDR3 is 16 residues. Germline CDR1 is GTSNPN and CDR2 is SVGIG (reference sequence). The junction had 15 bases not matched to a gene; V was cut back by 7 bases and J by 2 bases. CDR3 sequence: CAFAEQGVNPNYGYTF. As DNA, the CDR3 is TGTGCCTTCGCCGAACAGGGGGTGAACCCAAACTATGGCTACACCTTC.

The chain joins TRBV5-1 to TRBJ2-3; 7 bases fit TRBD2. Germline-derived CDR1 and CDR2 are SGHRS and YFSETQ. The J segment lost 2 bases and the V segment lost 1 base, leaving 7 bases of the junction unmatched. The CDR3 covers 16 residues. The CDR3 is CASSLLASGSTDTQYF. The CDR3 nucleotides read TGCGCCAGCAGCTTGTTGGCTAGCGGATCCACAGATACGCAGTATTTT. Using reference TRBV5-1 and TRBJ2-3 for the parts outside the CDR3, the full variable domain is KAGVTQTPRYLIKTRGQQVTLSCSPISGHRSVSWYQQTPGQGLQFLFEYFSETQRNKGNFPGRFSGRQFSNSRSEMNVSTLELGDSALYLCASSLLASGSTDTQYFGPGTRLTVL.

The genes are TRBV6-5 and TRBJ1-1; D not certain. Looked up from germline, CDR1 is MNHEY and CDR2 is SVGAGI. V lost 2 bases and J lost 5, with 9 bases in between. The CDR3 spans 13 residues. CDR3: CASSYRDGTEAFF. CDR3 sequence (DNA): TGTGCCAGCAGTTACCGCGACGGGACTGAAGCTTTCTTT.

The chain employs TRBV30 and TRBJ1-2, with 9 bases lining up with TRBD1. After removal of 2 bases from V and 4 bases from J, the junction contained 8 bases not matched to a gene. Per germline, CDR1 GTSNPN and CDR2 SVGIG (reference sequence). The CDR3 is 15 residues long. CDR3 nucleotides: TGTGCCTGGAGTACTGGGACAGGGTTAACCTATGGCTACACCTTC. Its translation: CAWSTGTGLTYGYTF. The full variable domain, its missing parts supplied by reference TRBV30 and TRBJ1-2, is SQTIHQWPATLVQPVGSPLSLECTVEGTSNPNLYWYRQAAGRGLQLLFYSVGIGQISSEVPQNLSASRPQDRQFILSSKKLLLSDSGFYLCAWSTGTGLTYGYTFGSGTRLTVV.

This chain uses TRBV4-1 with TRBJ1-5; TRBD1 might be the D (6 bases). The V gene lost 3 bases and the J gene lost 6 bases, with 15 bases spanning the gap. Looked up from germline, CDR1 is MGHRA and CDR2 is YSYEKL. The CDR3 sequence is 15 residues long. CDR3 DNA: TGCGCCAGCAGCCACGGGACACCGGCTACTCAGCCCCAGCATTTT. It translates to CASSHGTPATQPQHF.

This chain links TRBV7-2 with TRBJ2-1; no clear D. Germline loops: CDR1 SGHTA, CDR2 FQGNSA. The V end was cut by 5 bases, the J end by 9 bases, with 8 bases between. The CDR3 is 11 residues long. The CDR3 is CASSRILEQFF. DNA of the CDR3: TGTGCCAGCAGCCGTATCCTTGAGCAGTTCTTC. The full variable domain, its missing parts supplied by reference TRBV7-2 and TRBJ2-1, is GAGVSQSPSNKVTEKGKDVELRCDPISGHTALYWYRQSLGQGLEFLIYFQGNSAPDKSGLPSDRFSAERTGGSVSTLTIQRTQQEDSAVYLCASSRILEQFFGPGTRLTVL.

The V call is TRBV27, the J call TRBJ2-7; TRBD1 might be the D (6 bases). The CDR3 is 12 amino acids. Trimming took off 8 bases at V and 7 bases at J, with 15 bases between the two ends. From germline, CDR1 is MNHEY and CDR2 SMNVEV (reference sequence). The CDR3 sequence is CASGLWGREQYF. The CDR3 nucleotides are TGTGCCAGCGGTCTATGGGGGCGGGAGCAGTACTTC.

V gene TRBV3-1 (or the pseudogene TRBV3-2) combines with J gene TRBJ2-1, with 12 positions matching TRBD2. The germline CDR1 and CDR2 sequences are LGHDT and YNNKEL (reference sequence). The CDR3 covers 17 residues. V lost 2 bases, J lost 3 bases, and 5 bases stayed unmatched. The CDR3 DNA reads TGTGCCAGCAGCCAACGACTAGCGGGGGTAATCTACAATGAGCAGTTCTTC. Its protein product is CASSQRLAGVIYNEQFF.

V usage is TRBV3-1 (or the pseudogene TRBV3-2) and J usage is TRBJ2-1, with TRBD2 matching over 11 bases. The V and J ends lost 1 base and 10 bases, in that order; junction bases with no gene match: 9. Germline values: CDR1 LGHDT, CDR2 YNNKEL (reference sequence). The CDR3 loop spans 16 amino acids. The chain's CDR3 is CASSQGVLAGAREQFF. DNA of the CDR3: TGTGCCAGCAGCCAAGGAGTACTAGCGGGGGCTAGGGAGCAGTTCTTC.

The rearrangement links TRBV9 to TRBJ1-6; TRBD1 matches at 7 bases. The CDR3 sequence is 11 residues long. V shed 3 bases and J 14 bases; nucleotides not matched to a gene: 2. From germline, CDR1 is SGDLS and CDR2 YYNGEE. The CDR3 nucleotides are TGTGCCAGCAGCGCGGGACAGACCCTCCACTTT. This gives the protein CASSAGQTLHF.

The gene calls are TRBV10-3 and TRBJ1-2; 7 positions match TRBD1. This CDR3 comprises 12 residues. Unmatched junction bases numbered 6, after V lost 8 bases and J lost 6 bases. Germline V gene data show CDR1 as ENHRY and CDR2 as SYGVKD. The CDR3 DNA sequence: TGTGCCATCTCCGCAGGGGGGCATGGCTACACCTTC. Its translation is CAISAGGHGYTF.

V gene TRBV7-3 combines with J gene TRBJ1-5; TRBD1 might be the D (6 bases). There are 15 residues in the CDR3. Germline-derived CDR1 and CDR2 are SGHTA and FQGTGA. With 5 bases removed from V and 4 bases from J, the gap between germline ends came to 15 bases. For the CDR3, the DNA is TGTGCCAGCAGCCCTCGATGGCAGGGGAATCAGCCCCAGCATTTT. This codes for CASSPRWQGNQPQHF.

The CDR3 bases are TGCGCCAGCAGCGTGCAACCAACAAACACTGAAGCTTTCTTT. This translates into CASSVQPTNTEAFF. The rearrangement uses TRBV5-1 and TRBJ1-1, with D uncertain. CDR3 length: 14 residues. V gave up 4 bases and J gave up 2 bases, with 12 bases separating them. Germline assignment: CDR1 SGHRS and CDR2 YFSETQ.

A word on this clone: Distinct nucleotide sequences in the sample also encode this CDR3. The V and J genes are TRBV5-1 and TRBJ2-3, with D possibly matching TRBD2 (6 bases). The germline gives CDR1 SGHRS, CDR2 YFSETQ. The CDR3 contains 15 residues. V was clipped by 0 bases and J by 2 bases, with 10 bases between them. As DNA, the CDR3 is TGCGCCAGCAGCTTGGTGGGGGGATTCACAGATACGCAGTATTTT. Translation: CASSLVGGFTDTQYF.

This sequence joins TRBV12-2 and TRBJ2-7; the table names TRBD2, a call not compared with the DNA. TRBV12-2 is a documented pseudogene. This CDR3 spans 14 amino acids. The DNA of the CDR3 is TGTGCAAGTCGTTTAAAATCCCTACTACCTCCCCCGTACTTC. This codes for CASRLKSLLPPPYF.

The chain uses TRBV7-3 and TRBJ2-3, with D possibly TRBD2 on 5 matching bases. The CDR3 runs to 13 residues. Germline CDR1 is SGHTA and CDR2 is FQGTGA. Trimming pared 5 bases from V and 9 bases from J, leaving 15 bases between. CDR3 region: CASSITDFSTQYF. CDR3 nucleotides: TGTGCCAGCAGCATCACGGACTTTTCGACGCAGTATTTT.

This clone was counted once. The chain joins TRBV7-4 to TRBJ2-3, with TRBD2 identical over 13 bases. The V gene's germline CDR1 is SGHVT and CDR2 SQSDAQ. Unmatched junction bases numbered 8, after V lost 2 bases and J lost 0 bases. The CDR3 has 19 residues. CDR3 DNA: TGTGCCAGCAGCTTAAAAGGACTAGCGGGGGTCCTTAGCACAGATACGCAGTATTTT. Encoded protein: CASSLKGLAGVLSTDTQYF.

V and J are TRBV5-6 and TRBJ2-2; D is possibly TRBD2 (6 bases). Looked up from germline, CDR1 is SGHDT and CDR2 is YYEEEE. The CDR3 is 15 amino acids. V lost 0 bases to trimming and J lost 5 bases, with 11 bases between them. CDR3: CASSLVAAGTGELFF. The CDR3, as DNA: TGTGCCAGCAGCTTGGTCGCTGCGGGGACCGGGGAGCTGTTTTTT.